This T cell receptor beta chain stems from a study of blood T cell repertoires in COVID-19. Study overall: COVID-19 samples collected from the United States, Italy and Spain covered acute and convalescent phases. In each case, the material was cDNA or gDNA derived from T cells, B-cell-depleted T cells, or PBMCs.

As handled by the study authors: Using reference gene primer amplification, nucleated cell counts were estimated. The assay was immunoSEQ multiplex PCR, and TCRdb's table has in-frame clones only and misses some. The DNA gave D and trimming, while V, J and clone size come from that table. This sample carries about 130,000 clones, less than 85% of them seen once, and the ten largest clones take about 18%. The CDR3 is 15 residues long. The V segment lost 1 base and the J segment 8 bases; nucleotides outside the gene matches: 7. CDR1 is SGHVS, CDR2 FNYEAQ, per germline. V is TRBV7-6 and J is TRBJ2-4; 8 positions agree with TRBD1. The receptor's source is a woman older than 75 with acute or convalescent COVID-19. Input material: peripheral blood. CDR3 bases: TGTGCCAGCAGCTTAGAAGGACAGGGAGGCCACATTCAGTACTTC. This gives the protein CASSLEGQGGHIQYF.